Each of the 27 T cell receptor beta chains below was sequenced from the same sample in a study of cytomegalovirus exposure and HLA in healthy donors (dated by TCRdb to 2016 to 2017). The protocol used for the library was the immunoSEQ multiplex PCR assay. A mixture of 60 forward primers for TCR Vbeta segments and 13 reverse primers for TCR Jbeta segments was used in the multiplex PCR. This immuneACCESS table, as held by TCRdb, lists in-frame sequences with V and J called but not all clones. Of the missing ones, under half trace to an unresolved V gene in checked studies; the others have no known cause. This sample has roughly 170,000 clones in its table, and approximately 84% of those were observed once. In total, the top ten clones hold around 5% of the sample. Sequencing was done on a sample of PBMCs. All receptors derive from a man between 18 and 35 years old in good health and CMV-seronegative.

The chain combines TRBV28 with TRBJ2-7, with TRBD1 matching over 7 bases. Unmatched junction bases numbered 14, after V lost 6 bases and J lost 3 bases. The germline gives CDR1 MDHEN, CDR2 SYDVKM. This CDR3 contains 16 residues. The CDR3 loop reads CASSRNGTVPIYEQYF. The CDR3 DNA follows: TGTGCCAGCAGCAGGAATGGGACAGTTCCAATCTACGAGCAGTACTTC.

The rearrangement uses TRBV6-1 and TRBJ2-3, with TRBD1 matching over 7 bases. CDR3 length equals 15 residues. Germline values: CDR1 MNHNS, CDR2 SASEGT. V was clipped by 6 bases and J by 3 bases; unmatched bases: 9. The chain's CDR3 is CASREDRRWTDTQYF. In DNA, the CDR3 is TGTGCCAGCAGAGAGGACAGGAGATGGACAGATACGCAGTATTTT.

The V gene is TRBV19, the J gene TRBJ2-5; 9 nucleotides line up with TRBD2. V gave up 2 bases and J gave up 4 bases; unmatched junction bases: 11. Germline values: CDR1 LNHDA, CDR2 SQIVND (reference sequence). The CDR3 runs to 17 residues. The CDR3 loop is CASSIRGGGASRETQYF. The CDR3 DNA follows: TGTGCCAGTAGTATAAGGGGCGGGGGGGCGTCTCGAGAGACCCAGTACTTC.

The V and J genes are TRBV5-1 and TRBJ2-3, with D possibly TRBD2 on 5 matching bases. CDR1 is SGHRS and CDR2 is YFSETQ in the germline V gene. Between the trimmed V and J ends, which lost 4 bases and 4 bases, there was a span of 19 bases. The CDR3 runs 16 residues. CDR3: CASSPLGGRVPDTQYF. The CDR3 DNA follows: TGCGCCAGCAGCCCTTTAGGTGGGAGAGTACCAGATACGCAGTATTTT. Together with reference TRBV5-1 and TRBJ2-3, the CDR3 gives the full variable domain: KAGVTQTPRYLIKTRGQQVTLSCSPISGHRSVSWYQQTPGQGLQFLFEYFSETQRNKGNFPGRFSGRQFSNSRSEMNVSTLELGDSALYLCASSPLGGRVPDTQYFGPGTRLTVL.

The chain's CDR3 is CASSGASGIYEQYF. CDR3 nucleotide sequence: TGTGCCAGCAGTGGGGCTAGCGGGATCTACGAGCAGTACTTC. The rearrangement uses TRBV6-1 and TRBJ2-7; 9 bases align to TRBD2. J was trimmed by 3 bases and V by 4 bases; bases with no gene match: 4. The CDR3 sequence is 14 residues long. Germline V CDR1 and CDR2: MNHNS, SASEGT.

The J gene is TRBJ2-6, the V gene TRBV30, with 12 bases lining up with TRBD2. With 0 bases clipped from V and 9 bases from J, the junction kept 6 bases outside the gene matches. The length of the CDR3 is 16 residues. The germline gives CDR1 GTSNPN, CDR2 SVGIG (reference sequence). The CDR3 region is CAWSVRLAGDHNVLTF. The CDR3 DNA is TGTGCCTGGAGTGTGCGACTAGCGGGAGACCACAACGTCCTGACTTTC.

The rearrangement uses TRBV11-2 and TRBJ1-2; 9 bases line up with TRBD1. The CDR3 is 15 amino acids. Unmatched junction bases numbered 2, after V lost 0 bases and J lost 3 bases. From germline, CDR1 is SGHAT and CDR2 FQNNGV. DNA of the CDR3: TGTGCCAGCAGCTTAGAACAGGGGGCACACTATGGCTACACCTTC. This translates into CASSLEQGAHYGYTF.

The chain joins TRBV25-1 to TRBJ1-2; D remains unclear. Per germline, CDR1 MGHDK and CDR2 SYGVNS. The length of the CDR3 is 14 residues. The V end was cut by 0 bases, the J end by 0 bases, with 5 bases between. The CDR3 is CASSEYLSNYGYTF. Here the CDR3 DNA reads TGTGCCAGCAGTGAATATCTCTCTAACTATGGCTACACCTTC.

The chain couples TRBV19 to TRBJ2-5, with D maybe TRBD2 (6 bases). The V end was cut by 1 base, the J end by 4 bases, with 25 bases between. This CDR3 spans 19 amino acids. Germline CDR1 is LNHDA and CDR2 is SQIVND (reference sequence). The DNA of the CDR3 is TGTGCCAGTAGTATAGTTCCCCCAACGGCGAAGGGAGGCGTAGAGACCCAGTACTTC. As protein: CASSIVPPTAKGGVETQYF.

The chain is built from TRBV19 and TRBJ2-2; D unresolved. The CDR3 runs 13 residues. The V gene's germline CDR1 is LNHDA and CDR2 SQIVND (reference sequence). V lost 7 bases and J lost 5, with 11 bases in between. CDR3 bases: TGTGCCAGTACCGAACCCTATACCGGGGAGCTGTTTTTT. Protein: CASTEPYTGELFF.

DNA for the CDR3: TGTGCCACCAGCGACGGGGGGGGCACTGAAGCTTTCTTT. Amino acids: CATSDGGGTEAFF. The rearrangement links TRBV15 to TRBJ1-1; a weak D match, TRBD1 (5 bases). CDR3 length equals 13 residues. V dropped 5 bases and J dropped 4 bases, with 11 bases sitting between them. The germline gives CDR1 LNHNV, CDR2 YYDKDF (reference sequence).

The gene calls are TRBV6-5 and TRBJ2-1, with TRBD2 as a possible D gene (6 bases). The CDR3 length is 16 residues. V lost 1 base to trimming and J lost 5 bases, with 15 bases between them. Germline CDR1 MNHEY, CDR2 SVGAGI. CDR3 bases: TGTGCCAGCAGTTACTTGGGGGGATGGAGAGACAATGAGCAGTTCTTC. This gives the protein CASSYLGGWRDNEQFF.

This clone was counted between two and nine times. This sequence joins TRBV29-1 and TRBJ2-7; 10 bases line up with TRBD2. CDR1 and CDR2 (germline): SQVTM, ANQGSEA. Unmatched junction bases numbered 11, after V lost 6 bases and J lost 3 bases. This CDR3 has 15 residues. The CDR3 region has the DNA TGCAGCGTCCCAAGGGTAGCGGGGGGCCTCTACGAGCAGTACTTC. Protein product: CSVPRVAGGLYEQYF.

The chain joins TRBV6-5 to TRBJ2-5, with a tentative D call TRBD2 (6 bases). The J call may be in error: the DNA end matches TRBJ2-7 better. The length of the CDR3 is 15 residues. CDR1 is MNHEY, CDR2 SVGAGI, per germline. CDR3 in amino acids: CASRAGFATTNEQYF. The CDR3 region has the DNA TGTGCCAGCAGAGCGGGCTTCGCCACCACAAACGAGCAGTACTTC.

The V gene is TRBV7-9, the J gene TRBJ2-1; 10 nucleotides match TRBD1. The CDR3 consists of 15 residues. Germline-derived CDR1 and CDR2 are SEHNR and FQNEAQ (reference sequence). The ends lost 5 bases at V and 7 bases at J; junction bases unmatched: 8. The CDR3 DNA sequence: TGTGCCAGCAGCCCTGGACAGGGGGGTTGGAATGAGCAGTTCTTC. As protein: CASSPGQGGWNEQFF.

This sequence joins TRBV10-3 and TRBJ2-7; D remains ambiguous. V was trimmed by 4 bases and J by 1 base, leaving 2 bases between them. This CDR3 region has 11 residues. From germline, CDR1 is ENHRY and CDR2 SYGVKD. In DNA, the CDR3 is TGTGCCATCAGTGCTTCCTACGAGCAGTACTTC. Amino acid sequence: CAISASYEQYF.

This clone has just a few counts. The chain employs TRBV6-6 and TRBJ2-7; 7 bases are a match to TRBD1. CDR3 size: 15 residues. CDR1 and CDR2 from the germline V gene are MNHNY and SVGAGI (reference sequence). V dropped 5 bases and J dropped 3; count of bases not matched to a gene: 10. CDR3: CASSDRPRDSYEQYF. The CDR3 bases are TGTGCCAGCAGTGACCGACCCCGGGACAGCTACGAGCAGTACTTC.

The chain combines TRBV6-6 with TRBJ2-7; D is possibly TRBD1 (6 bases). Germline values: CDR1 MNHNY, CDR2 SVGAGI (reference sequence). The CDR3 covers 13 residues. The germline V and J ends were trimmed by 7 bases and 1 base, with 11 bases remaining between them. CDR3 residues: CASMTGVSYEQYF. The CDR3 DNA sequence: TGTGCCAGCATGACAGGCGTTTCCTACGAGCAGTACTTC.

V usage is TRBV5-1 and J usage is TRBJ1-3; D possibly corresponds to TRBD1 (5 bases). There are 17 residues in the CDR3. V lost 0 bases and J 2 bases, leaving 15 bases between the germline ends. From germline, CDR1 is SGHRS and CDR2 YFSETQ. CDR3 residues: CASSLGAAGRPGNTIYF. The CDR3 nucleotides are TGCGCCAGCAGCTTGGGGGCGGCAGGGCGGCCTGGAAACACCATATATTTT. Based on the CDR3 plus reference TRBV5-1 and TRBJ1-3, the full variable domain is KAGVTQTPRYLIKTRGQQVTLSCSPISGHRSVSWYQQTPGQGLQFLFEYFSETQRNKGNFPGRFSGRQFSNSRSEMNVSTLELGDSALYLCASSLGAAGRPGNTIYFGEGSWLTVV.

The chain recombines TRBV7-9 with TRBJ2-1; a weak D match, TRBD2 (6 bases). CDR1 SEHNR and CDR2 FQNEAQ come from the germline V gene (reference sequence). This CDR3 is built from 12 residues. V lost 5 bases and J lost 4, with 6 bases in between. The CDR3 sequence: CASSGGYNEQFF. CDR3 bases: TGTGCCAGCAGCGGGGGGTACAATGAGCAGTTCTTC.

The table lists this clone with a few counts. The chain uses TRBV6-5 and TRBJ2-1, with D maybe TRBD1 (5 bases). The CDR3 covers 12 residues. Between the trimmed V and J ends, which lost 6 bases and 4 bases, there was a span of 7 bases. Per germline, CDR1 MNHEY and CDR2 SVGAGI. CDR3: CASRRQYNEQFF. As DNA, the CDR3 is TGTGCCAGCAGACGACAGTACAATGAGCAGTTCTTC.

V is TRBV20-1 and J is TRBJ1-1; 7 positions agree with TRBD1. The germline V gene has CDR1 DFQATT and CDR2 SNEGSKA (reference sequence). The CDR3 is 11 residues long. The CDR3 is CSFQGQQLSFF. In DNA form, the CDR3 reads TGCAGCTTCCAGGGACAGCAGTTAAGTTTCTTT.

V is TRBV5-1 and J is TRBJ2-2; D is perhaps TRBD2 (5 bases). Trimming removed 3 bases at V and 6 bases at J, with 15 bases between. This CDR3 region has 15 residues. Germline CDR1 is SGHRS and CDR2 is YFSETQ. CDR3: CASSSHTTGSGELFF. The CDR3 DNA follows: TGCGCCAGCAGCTCCCATACGACGGGATCCGGGGAGCTGTTTTTT. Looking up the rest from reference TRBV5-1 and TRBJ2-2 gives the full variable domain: KAGVTQTPRYLIKTRGQQVTLSCSPISGHRSVSWYQQTPGQGLQFLFEYFSETQRNKGNFPGRFSGRQFSNSRSEMNVSTLELGDSALYLCASSSHTTGSGELFFGEGSRLTVL.

The CDR3 DNA sequence: TGTGCCAGCAGCCAAATGACACAGGGGCCCTCCTACAATGAGCAGTTCTTC. Translation: CASSQMTQGPSYNEQFF. The chain combines TRBV5-6 with TRBJ2-1; 7 bases map to TRBD1. The CDR3 consists of 17 residues. Germline assignment: CDR1 SGHDT and CDR2 YYEEEE. J lost 0 bases, V lost 4 bases, and 10 bases had no gene match.

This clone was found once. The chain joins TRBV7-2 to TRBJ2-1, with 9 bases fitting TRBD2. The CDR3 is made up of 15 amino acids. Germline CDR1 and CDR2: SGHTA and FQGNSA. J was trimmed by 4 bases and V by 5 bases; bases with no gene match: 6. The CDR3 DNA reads TGTGCCAGCAGCCTTGGGACTAGCCGGTACAATGAGCAGTTCTTC. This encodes CASSLGTSRYNEQFF.

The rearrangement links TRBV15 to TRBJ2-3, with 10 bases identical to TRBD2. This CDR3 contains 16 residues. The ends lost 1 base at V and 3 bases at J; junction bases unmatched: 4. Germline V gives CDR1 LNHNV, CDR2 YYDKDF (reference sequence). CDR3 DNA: TGTGCCACCAGCAGAGGCCAGCGGGGGGGTACAGATACGCAGTATTTT. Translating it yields CATSRGQRGGTDTQYF.

DNA of the CDR3: TGTGCCAGCAGTGGCGGGACTAGCAGTTACAATGAGCAGTTCTTC. It yields the protein CASSGGTSSYNEQFF. The rearrangement joins TRBV2 to TRBJ2-1; 9 nucleotides match TRBD2. This CDR3 has 15 amino acids. V gave up 4 bases and J gave up 4 bases; unmatched junction bases: 5. Germline V lookup: CDR1 SNHLY, CDR2 FYNNEI.